These T cell receptor beta chains were read from a single sample in a study of cytomegalovirus exposure and HLA in healthy donors. Sequencing was performed with immunoSEQ multiplex PCR; in TCRdb, only in-frame clones are kept and a portion is missing. The table records approximately 220,000 clones, about 83% of them present only once. Sequencing was done on a sample of PBMCs. The receptors originated from a girl aged 10 to 17 in good health and CMV-seronegative. Each CDR3 is given with its conserved first and last residue. The order of the fields is clone size, D gene, J gene, V gene, CDR3 DNA, CDR3 protein. D genes are given only for firm matches. Size tells how often a clone was seen (once, few, many) or the class of an expanded clone, and some rows leave it out.

size: -
D: -
J: TRBJ1-5
V: TRBV9
DNA: TGTGCCAGCGCCGGAAATCTAGGGGTTAATCAGCCCCAGCATTTT
CDR3: CASAGNLGVNQPQHF

size: -
D: -
J: TRBJ1-2
V: TRBV28
DNA: TGTGCCCTGGACGACAGTAACTATGGCTACACCTTC
CDR3: CALDDSNYGYTF

size: -
D: TRBD1
J: TRBJ1-4
V: TRBV2
DNA: TGTGCCAGCAGTGAAGGGACAGGGGTCGAAAAACTGTTTTTT
CDR3: CASSEGTGVEKLFF

size: -
D: -
J: TRBJ1-1
V: TRBV6-5
DNA: TGTGCCAGCAGTTACTCAAGACAGGCCAACACTGAAGCTTTCTTT
CDR3: CASSYSRQANTEAFF

size: -
D: -
J: TRBJ1-1
V: TRBV9
DNA: TGTGCCAGCAGCGGCCGAGGGGGTAGGACTGAAGCTTTCTTT
CDR3: CASSGRGGRTEAFF

size: -
D: TRBD2
J: TRBJ2-1
V: TRBV19
DNA: TGTGCCAGTAGTACCTTCCCTAGGACTAGCGGGAGCGGGAGAGAGCAGTTCTTC
CDR3: CASSTFPRTSGSGREQFF

size: few
D: -
J: TRBJ1-1
V: TRBV6-1
DNA: TGTGCCAGCAGGGTTTCCCACAGGGATGAAGCTTTCTTT
CDR3: CASRVSHRDEAFF

size: -
D: -
J: TRBJ2-5
V: TRBV7-6
DNA: TGTGCCAGCAGCCTATCGACAGAACCCCAAGAGACCCAGTACTTC
CDR3: CASSLSTEPQETQYF

size: -
D: -
J: TRBJ2-7
V: TRBV5-1
DNA: TGCGCCAGCAGCTTCTATGGAGGGGGCGACTCCTACGAGCAGTACTTC
CDR3: CASSFYGGGDSYEQYF

size: -
D: -
J: TRBJ2-4
V: TRBV2
DNA: TGTGCCAGCAGCCCACGCAGGGGAGCGAAGGCCAAAAACATTCAGTACTTC
CDR3: CASSPRRGAKAKNIQYF

size: few
D: -
J: TRBJ2-7
V: TRBV2
DNA: TGTGCCACCCTGGGAGACCCCTACGAGCAGTACTTC
CDR3: CATLGDPYEQYF

size: once
D: -
J: TRBJ1-1
V: TRBV28
DNA: TGTGCCAGCAGCGGAGTCATGAACACTGAAGCTTTCTTT
CDR3: CASSGVMNTEAFF

size: -
D: TRBD2
J: TRBJ2-5
V: TRBV9
DNA: TGTGCCAGCAGCGTAGCTACAGGACTAGCGGTCCAAGAGACCCAGTACTTC
CDR3: CASSVATGLAVQETQYF

size: -
D: TRBD2
J: TRBJ2-7
V: TRBV6-6
DNA: TGTGCCAGCAGTTACTCCCCGGTAGCGGGAGTCTACGAGCAGTACTTC
CDR3: CASSYSPVAGVYEQYF

size: -
D: -
J: TRBJ2-4
V: TRBV2
DNA: TGTGCCAGCAGGGGGCCTTTAAACATTCAGTACTTC
CDR3: CASRGPLNIQYF

size: -
D: -
J: TRBJ1-5
V: TRBV19
DNA: TGTGCCAGTAGTATCTTAAGAACAGGAAGCAATCAGCCCCAGCATTTT
CDR3: CASSILRTGSNQPQHF

size: -
D: -
J: TRBJ1-2
V: TRBV7-3
DNA: TGTGCCAGCAGCCCGGGGGACGGTGGTTTGAGGGGCTACACCTTC
CDR3: CASSPGDGGLRGYTF

size: -
D: -
J: TRBJ2-1
V: TRBV5-6
DNA: TGTGCCAGCAGCAGCCTGCAGGGTGGCTCCTACAATGAGCAGTTCTTC
CDR3: CASSSLQGGSYNEQFF

size: -
D: TRBD1
J: TRBJ1-6
V: TRBV28
DNA: TGTGCCAGCGGGACAGGGCGATATAATTCACCCCTCCACTTT
CDR3: CASGTGRYNSPLHF

size: -
D: TRBD2
J: TRBJ2-7
V: TRBV2
DNA: TGTGCCAGCAGGATCCCAAGCGGGAGAGGGTCCTACGAGCAGTACTTC
CDR3: CASRIPSGRGSYEQYF

size: -
D: -
J: TRBJ2-4
V: TRBV28
DNA: TGTGCCAGCAGTCGTAGACCGGAGGGTGATCACATTCAGTACTTC
CDR3: CASSRRPEGDHIQYF

size: -
D: -
J: TRBJ2-1
V: TRBV5-1
DNA: TGCGCCAGCAGCTTGGCGGCGGACAATGAGCAGTTCTTC
CDR3: CASSLAADNEQFF

size: -
D: -
J: TRBJ1-2
V: TRBV5-8
DNA: TGTGCCAGCAGCACGACACACTATGGCTACACCTTC
CDR3: CASSTTHYGYTF

size: -
D: -
J: TRBJ2-2
V: TRBV13
DNA: TGTGCCAGCAGCTTAGCTGTAGGGGAGCTGTTTTTT
CDR3: CASSLAVGELFF

size: -
D: -
J: TRBJ2-1
V: TRBV4-2
DNA: TGTGCCAGCAGCCCGCCATCAGTCGGAGGAAATGAGCAGTTCTTC
CDR3: CASSPPSVGGNEQFF

size: -
D: -
J: TRBJ1-2
V: TRBV6-5
DNA: TGTGCCAGCAATAATCTACAGGGTGGCTATGGCTACACCTTC
CDR3: CASNNLQGGYGYTF

size: -
D: -
J: TRBJ2-5
V: TRBV5-6
DNA: TGTGCCAGCAACAACCCAGGGCGCGGCCAAGAGACCCAGTACTTC
CDR3: CASNNPGRGQETQYF

size: few
D: TRBD1
J: TRBJ1-1
V: TRBV10-3
DNA: TGTGCCATCAAGGGACAGGGGAGCACTGAAGCTTTCTTT
CDR3: CAIKGQGSTEAFF

size: -
D: TRBD1
J: TRBJ1-2
V: TRBV5-1
DNA: TGCGCCAGCAGCCGTGGGACAGGGGGTGCCAACTATGGCTACACCTTC
CDR3: CASSRGTGGANYGYTF

size: -
D: TRBD1
J: TRBJ2-1
V: TRBV5-1
DNA: TGCGCCAGCAGCCGCGGACAGGCTTCGTACAATGAGCAGTTCTTC
CDR3: CASSRGQASYNEQFF

size: -
D: -
J: TRBJ1-3
V: TRBV28
DNA: TGTGCCAGCCGGCAGGGTTCGGGAAACACCATATATTTT
CDR3: CASRQGSGNTIYF

size: few
D: TRBD2
J: TRBJ2-3
V: TRBV4-1
DNA: TGCGCCAGCAGCCTCCTGACGGTGGCGGGAGGAGCAGATACGCAGTATTTT
CDR3: CASSLLTVAGGADTQYF

size: -
D: TRBD2
J: TRBJ2-5
V: TRBV7-8
DNA: TGTGCCAGCAGCTGGACTAGCGGGGGGGCAGAGACCCAGTACTTC
CDR3: CASSWTSGGAETQYF

size: -
D: TRBD2
J: TRBJ2-3
V: TRBV5-1
DNA: TGCGCCGCCCGCGGGAGTGGAGATACGCAGTATTTT
CDR3: CAARGSGDTQYF

size: once
D: -
J: TRBJ2-2
V: TRBV7-2
DNA: TGTGCCAGCAGCTTTTATACCGGGGAGCTGTTTTTT
CDR3: CASSFYTGELFF

size: -
D: TRBD1
J: TRBJ2-7
V: TRBV28
DNA: TGTGCCACCATCCCCCAGGGGGTCCCATTCCGGGAGCAGTACTTC
CDR3: CATIPQGVPFREQYF

size: -
D: -
J: TRBJ2-7
V: TRBV5-1
DNA: TGCGCCAGCAGCTTGGTCTCCGGTTACGAGCAGTACTTC
CDR3: CASSLVSGYEQYF

size: once
D: TRBD1
J: TRBJ1-3
V: TRBV5-5
DNA: TGTGCCAGCAGCGAGCACAGGGGACTTGCTGGAAACACCATATATTTT
CDR3: CASSEHRGLAGNTIYF

size: -
D: -
J: TRBJ1-3
V: TRBV28
DNA: TGTGCCAGCAGTTTGGCCGCCACCATATATTTT
CDR3: CASSLAATIYF

size: -
D: -
J: TRBJ1-2
V: TRBV5-1
DNA: TGCGCCAGCAGCTTGGGTTATTCTCGGGGTAACTATGGCTACACCTTC
CDR3: CASSLGYSRGNYGYTF

size: -
D: -
J: TRBJ1-2
V: TRBV18
DNA: TGTGCCAGCTCACCAGGAGAACAACATACTGGCTACACCTTC
CDR3: CASSPGEQHTGYTF

size: few
D: -
J: TRBJ1-1
V: TRBV28
DNA: TGTGCCAGTGGGACCGGGGGTCTTCTGAACACTGAAGCTTTCTTT
CDR3: CASGTGGLLNTEAFF

size: -
D: -
J: TRBJ1-1
V: TRBV30
DNA: TGTGCCTGGAGTGTATACCCGGGTTTCGTTACTGAAGCTTTCTTT
CDR3: CAWSVYPGFVTEAFF

size: -
D: -
J: TRBJ2-5
V: TRBV11-2
DNA: TGTGCCAGCAGCTTATCCGGTTCATACCAAGAGACCCAGTACTTC
CDR3: CASSLSGSYQETQYF

size: -
D: TRBD1
J: TRBJ1-3
V: TRBV7-9
DNA: TGTGCCAGCAGACCCGACAGGGGAGGTGGAAACACCATATATTTT
CDR3: CASRPDRGGGNTIYF

size: -
D: TRBD1
J: TRBJ1-2
V: TRBV6-1
DNA: TGTGCCAGCAGTGAAGTCGACAGGGGGCCTACTTATGGCTACACCTTC
CDR3: CASSEVDRGPTYGYTF

size: few
D: TRBD1
J: TRBJ2-7
V: TRBV5-5
DNA: TGTGCCAGCAGCTTGACCGACTTATACCGGGACAGCCTCTCCTACGAGCAGTACTTC
CDR3: CASSLTDLYRDSLSYEQYF

size: -
D: -
J: TRBJ1-1
V: TRBV25-1
DNA: TGTGCCAGCAGGGGGGCGCCACTTGAAGCTTTCTTT
CDR3: CASRGAPLEAFF

size: -
D: -
J: TRBJ2-1
V: TRBV10-3
DNA: TGTGCCATCAGTGAGGGACAGCGAGGGCAGTTCTTC
CDR3: CAISEGQRGQFF

size: -
D: -
J: TRBJ1-2
V: TRBV30
DNA: TGTGCCTGGAACACAGGGTGGGGTGGCTACACCTTC
CDR3: CAWNTGWGGYTF

size: -
D: TRBD1
J: TRBJ2-2
V: TRBV15
DNA: TGTGCCACCAGCAGGAGACAGGGTGGCGGGGAGCTGTTTTTT
CDR3: CATSRRQGGGELFF

size: -
D: -
J: TRBJ1-1
V: TRBV2
DNA: TGTGCCAGCACCCTCGAAGGAGGGAGGGCCACTGAAGCTTTCTTT
CDR3: CASTLEGGRATEAFF

size: -
D: TRBD2
J: TRBJ2-4
V: TRBV7-2
DNA: TGTGCCAGCAGCCGAGAGGGGCTAGCGGGGGGTGTTGGGTACTTC
CDR3: CASSREGLAGGVGYF